These 15 T cell receptor beta chains came from one sample sequenced in a study of cytomegalovirus exposure and HLA in healthy donors. Libraries were prepared by immunoSEQ multiplex PCR; TCRdb keeps only in-frame clonotypes and omits some of them. The profile shows fewer than 60,000 clones, 94% of them singletons. Input material: PBMCs. The receptors here all came from a woman aged 18-30 years in good health and CMV-seropositive.

This rearrangement joins TRBV29-1 to TRBJ2-2, with TRBD1 matching 7 bases. The J segment lost 1 base and the V segment lost 7 bases, leaving 12 bases of the junction unmatched. The CDR3 has 16 amino acids. Germline-derived CDR1 and CDR2 are SQVTM and ANQGSEA. The CDR3 spells CSARTGVRLNTGELFF. The CDR3 DNA follows: TGCAGCGCTCGAACAGGGGTCCGGCTGAACACCGGGGAGCTGTTTTTT.

The V and J genes are TRBV2 and TRBJ2-7, with D possibly being TRBD2 (5 bases). Per germline, CDR1 SNHLY and CDR2 FYNNEI. The CDR3 has 14 amino acids. The V gene lost 3 bases and the J gene lost 2 bases, with 11 bases spanning the gap. DNA of the CDR3: TGTGCCAGCAGTGACGGACTCAGAACCTACGAGCAGTACTTC. This codes for CASSDGLRTYEQYF. Variable domain in full (rest from reference TRBV2 and TRBJ2-7): EPEVTQTPSHQVTQMGQEVILRCVPISNHLYFYWYRQILGQKVEFLVSFYNNEISEKSEIFDDQFSVERPDGSNFTLKIRSTKLEDSAMYFCASSDGLRTYEQYFGPGTRLTVT.

J is TRBJ2-6 and V is TRBV19, with a weak D call TRBD1 (7 bases). The CDR3 extends over 18 amino acids. CDR1 LNHDA and CDR2 SQIVND come from the germline V gene (reference sequence). The V gene lost 0 bases and the J gene lost 1 base, with 13 bases spanning the gap. The CDR3 is CASSIDRGAKSGANVLTF. The CDR3 nucleotides are TGTGCCAGTAGTATAGACAGGGGGGCGAAATCTGGGGCCAACGTCCTGACTTTC.

The V and J genes are TRBV6-1 and TRBJ1-4; D call uncertain. With 3 bases removed from V and 8 bases from J, the gap between germline ends came to 10 bases. Germline V gene data show CDR1 as MNHNS and CDR2 as SASEGT. The CDR3 runs 13 residues. As DNA, the CDR3 is TGTGCCAGCAGTGATTCTGGCTCCGAAAAACTGTTTTTT. Protein sequence: CASSDSGSEKLFF.

CDR3 nucleotide sequence: TGTGCCAGCAGTTTATCGGGACTAGCGGGAGAGGAAGAGACCCAGTACTTC. Protein sequence: CASSLSGLAGEEETQYF. J is TRBJ2-5 and V is TRBV27, with 14 nucleotides matching TRBD2. This CDR3 comprises 17 residues. The V and J ends lost 0 bases and 3 bases, in that order; junction bases with no gene match: 3. Germline-derived CDR1 and CDR2 are MNHEY and SMNVEV (reference sequence).

V gene TRBV5-4 combines with J gene TRBJ1-2, with 10 bases lining up with TRBD1. This CDR3 is built from 15 residues. The V gene end was trimmed by 4 bases and the J gene end by 4 bases; junction bases not matched to a gene: 7. Germline CDR1 SGHNT, CDR2 YYREEE (reference sequence). CDR3 DNA sequence: TGTGCCAGCAGCACCCGGGACAGGGGACCCTATGGCTACACCTTC. Encoded protein: CASSTRDRGPYGYTF.

The chain combines TRBV27 with TRBJ2-1; D not resolved. Trimming shortened V by 5 bases and J by 5 bases, and 22 bases separated the two germline ends. The CDR3 is 17 residues long. CDR1 is MNHEY, CDR2 SMNVEV, per germline (reference sequence). The CDR3 DNA reads TGTGCCAGCAGTCCACCCTCCCGAAGAGGTCTGCACAATGAGCAGTTCTTC. Its protein is CASSPPSRRGLHNEQFF.

The rearrangement uses TRBV7-9 and TRBJ2-5; possible D gene TRBD2, 6 bases. This CDR3 region has 16 residues. CDR1 is SEHNR and CDR2 is FQNEAQ in the germline V gene (reference sequence). Trimming cost V 1 base and J 7 bases, with 19 bases left between them. CDR3 DNA sequence: TGTGCCAGCAGCTTAGAATCGGGCGGGAAGAGTAGGACCCAGTACTTC. Translating it yields CASSLESGGKSRTQYF.

This chain links TRBV7-9 with TRBJ2-1, with 12 bases fitting TRBD2. The CDR3 extends over 19 amino acids. V was clipped by 5 bases and J by 0 bases; unmatched bases: 11. The germline V gene encodes CDR1 SEHNR and CDR2 FQNEAQ (reference sequence). In DNA, the CDR3 is TGTGCCAGCAGCGGATCAATGGCTAGCGGGAGGGCCTCCTACAATGAGCAGTTCTTC. Protein sequence: CASSGSMASGRASYNEQFF.

The chain recombines TRBV6-1 with TRBJ2-7, with D possibly matching TRBD1 (8 bases). This CDR3 spans 15 amino acids. The V gene lost 4 bases and the J gene lost 2 bases, with 15 bases spanning the gap. Germline lookup yields CDR1 MNHNS and CDR2 SASEGT. In DNA form, the CDR3 reads TGTGCCAGCAGTGCACAGGGGGAGGGACCCTACGAGCAGTACTTC. It encodes CASSAQGEGPYEQYF.

The V call is TRBV9, the J call TRBJ1-2; D not resolved. The V gene lost 0 bases and the J gene lost 0 bases, with 27 bases spanning the gap. The CDR3 contains 21 residues. Germline V gene lookup returns CDR1 SGDLS and CDR2 YYNGEE. The CDR3, as DNA: TGTGCCAGCAGCGTAGCTCCAGGCTATCTTTCGATGAAAACATCTAACTATGGCTACACCTTC. Protein: CASSVAPGYLSMKTSNYGYTF.

The rearrangement joins TRBV7-2 to TRBJ1-1; 7 bases line up with TRBD1. With 5 bases clipped from V and 2 bases from J, the junction kept 8 bases outside the gene matches. This CDR3 contains 15 residues. Germline CDR1 and CDR2: SGHTA and FQGNSA. CDR3 sequence: CASSPPTGVNTEAFF. DNA of the CDR3: TGTGCCAGCAGCCCTCCTACAGGGGTTAACACTGAAGCTTTCTTT.

J is TRBJ2-1 and V is TRBV11-2; maybe TRBD2 (6 bases). From germline, CDR1 is SGHAT and CDR2 FQNNGV. V gave up 1 base and J gave up 12 bases, with 16 bases separating them. This CDR3 contains 14 residues. The CDR3 bases are TGTGCCAGCAGCTTAGGGGGGGATATCCGTGCGCAGTTCTTC. As protein: CASSLGGDIRAQFF.

J is TRBJ1-3 and V is TRBV5-4; perhaps TRBD1 as D (5 bases). The V end lost 2 bases, the J end lost 2 bases, and 8 bases lay between the germline ends. CDR1 and CDR2 (germline): SGHNT, YYREEE (reference sequence). The CDR3 extends over 14 amino acids. CDR3 amino acids: CASSLGAPGNTIYF. CDR3 DNA: TGTGCCAGCAGCTTAGGGGCCCCTGGAAACACCATATATTTT.

The CDR3 protein is CASSLPPLTSGSDEQFF. The CDR3 coding sequence is TGTGCCAGCAGTTTACCCCCCCTGACTAGCGGGAGCGATGAGCAGTTCTTC. This chain links TRBV28 with TRBJ2-1, with 12 nucleotides matching TRBD2. Germline V gives CDR1 MDHEN, CDR2 SYDVKM. V lost 2 bases, J lost 8 bases, and 10 bases stayed unmatched. This CDR3 has 17 residues.